This entry is about one T cell receptor beta chain. Germline values: CDR1 SGHNT, CDR2 YENEEA. This CDR3 has 15 residues. Trimming left V 4 bases short and J 2 bases short, with 14 bases between. The sample is drawn from a study of blood T cell repertoires in COVID-19. Study at large: Material from acute and convalescent COVID-19 was sourced from the United States, Italy and Spain. Sources were T cells, B-cell-depleted T cells, or PBMCs; the material itself was cDNA or gDNA.

In the source study's methods: Amplification with reference gene primers provided the estimates of nucleated cell counts. Only in-frame clones appear in the TCRdb table, and some are missing; sequencing was by immunoSEQ multiplex PCR. V, J and clone size were drawn from that table, and D and trimming were deduced from the DNA. This sample has about 160,000 clones; around 85% occur once, and the top ten carry about 3%. The receptor was derived from a human donor with acute or convalescent COVID-19. The donor label of this sample is uncertain. The chain employs TRBV11-3 and TRBJ1-1; no clear D. Sequencing was performed on peripheral blood. The CDR3 is CASSSAPGGNTEAFF. The DNA for the CDR3 is TGTGCCAGCAGCTCTGCCCCAGGAGGCAACACTGAAGCTTTCTTT.